The source of this TCR beta chain is a study of blood T cell repertoires in COVID-19. Study details: Samples representing acute and convalescent COVID-19 were sourced from the United States, Italy and Spain.

One Seattle source followed patients from active infection through their disease course. Repertoires were generated with immunoSEQ multiplex PCR, while TCRdb's copy carries only in-frame clones and drops some. The table includes around 300,000 clones, roughly nine tenths detected once. Germline-derived CDR1 and CDR2 are MNHEY and SMNVEV (reference sequence). This CDR3 contains 13 residues. V lost 2 bases, J lost 5 bases, and 9 bases lay in between. The sequencing sample was made of peripheral blood. The origin of this receptor is a woman in her 30s with COVID-19, enrolled during active disease. The chain joins TRBV27 to TRBJ1-1; D unclear. The DNA for the CDR3 is TGTGCCAGCAGTTTAGAGCCGGGGACTGAAGCTTTCTTT. Residues: CASSLEPGTEAFF.